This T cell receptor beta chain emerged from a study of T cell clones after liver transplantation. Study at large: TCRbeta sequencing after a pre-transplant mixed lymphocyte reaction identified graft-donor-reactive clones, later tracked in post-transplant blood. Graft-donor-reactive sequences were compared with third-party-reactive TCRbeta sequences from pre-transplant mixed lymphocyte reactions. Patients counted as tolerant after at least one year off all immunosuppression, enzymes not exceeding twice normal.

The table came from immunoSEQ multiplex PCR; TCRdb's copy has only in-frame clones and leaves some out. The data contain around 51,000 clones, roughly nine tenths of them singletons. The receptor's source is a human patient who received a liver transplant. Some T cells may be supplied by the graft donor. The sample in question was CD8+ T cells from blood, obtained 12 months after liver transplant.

CDR3 in DNA: TGTGCCAGCAGCTTAGCCCCTAACAATGAGCAGTTCTTC. As protein: CASSLAPNNEQFF. The J gene is TRBJ2-1, the V gene TRBV7-9; no reliable D call. The germline CDR1 and CDR2 sequences are SEHNR and FQNEAQ (reference sequence). The CDR3 has 13 residues. V was trimmed by 0 bases and J by 5 bases, leaving 5 bases between them.